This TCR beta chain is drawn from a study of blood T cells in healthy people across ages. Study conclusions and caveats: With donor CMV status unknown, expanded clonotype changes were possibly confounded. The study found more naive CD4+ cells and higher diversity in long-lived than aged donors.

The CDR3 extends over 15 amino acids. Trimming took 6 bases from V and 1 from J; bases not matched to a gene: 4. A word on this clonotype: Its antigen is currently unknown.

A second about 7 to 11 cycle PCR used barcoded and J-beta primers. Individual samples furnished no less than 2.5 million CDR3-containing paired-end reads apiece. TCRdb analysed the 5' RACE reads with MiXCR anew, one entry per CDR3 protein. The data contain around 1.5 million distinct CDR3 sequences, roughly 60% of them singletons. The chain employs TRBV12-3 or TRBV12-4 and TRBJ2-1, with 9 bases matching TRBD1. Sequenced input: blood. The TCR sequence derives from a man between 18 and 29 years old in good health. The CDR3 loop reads CASRNRGRSYNEQFF. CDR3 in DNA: TGTGCCAGCAGGAACAGGGGGCGATCCTACAATGAGCAGTTCTTC.